The 27 T cell receptor beta chains given below trace back to one sample, sequenced in a study of regulatory dendritic cells for organ transplantation. Some clones are missing from TCRdb's copy, which holds only in-frame ones; the method was immunoSEQ multiplex PCR. The sample gives around 5,400 clones, roughly 79% of which show up once; roughly 21% is in the top ten. Their specific antigens are unknown. Sorted T cells were CFSE-labeled and cultured four to five days with allogeneic regulatory or mature dendritic cells at 1:10. Sequencing was performed on memory CD8+ T cells from blood cultured with regulatory dendritic cells. Subset specified: CD45RO+ memory T cells. These receptors all stem from a human donor in good health.

V and J are TRBV7-9 and TRBJ2-1, with no clear D. Trimming took off 6 bases at V and 0 bases at J, with 15 bases between the two ends. The CDR3 consists of 16 residues. Per the germline V gene, CDR1 is SEHNR and CDR2 is FQNEAQ (reference sequence). DNA of the CDR3: TGTGCCAGCAGTGATACGTTCAGAGGCTCCTACAATGAGCAGTTCTTC. It codes for CASSDTFRGSYNEQFF.

This clone appeared a single time. The CDR3 nucleotides read TGTGCCAGCAGTGAAGGTTCTGGCGGGGGTGCAGATACGCAGTATTTT. Translation: CASSEGSGGGADTQYF. The chain recombines TRBV6-1 with TRBJ2-3; 7 bases line up with TRBD2. Germline V gives CDR1 MNHNS, CDR2 SASEGT. V lost 1 base, J lost 4 bases, and 8 bases stayed unmatched. This CDR3 comprises 16 residues.

This sequence joins TRBV7-9 and TRBJ2-5; D is unresolved. Germline assignment: CDR1 SEHNR and CDR2 FQNEAQ (reference sequence). V was pared by 5 bases and J by 5 bases, with 9 bases between. The length of the CDR3 is 12 residues. The CDR3 DNA is TGTGCCAGCAGCCGACGACCGGAGACCCAGTACTTC. Protein: CASSRRPETQYF.

This chain joins TRBV6-4 and TRBJ2-3, with 11 bases matching TRBD1. Germline trimming cut 2 bases from V and 6 bases from J; bases unmatched to any gene: 1. Germline assignment: CDR1 MRHNA and CDR2 SNTAGT. This CDR3 contains 14 residues. This CDR3 is CASSDGTGGDTQYF. CDR3 coding DNA: TGTGCCAGCAGTGACGGGACAGGGGGGGATACGCAGTATTTT.

This chain links TRBV4-2 with TRBJ2-7; 7 bases map to TRBD2. V gave up 1 base and J gave up 1 base; unmatched junction bases: 7. Germline CDR1 LGHNA, CDR2 YNFKEQ. The CDR3 consists of 16 residues. The chain's CDR3 is CASSQALADQSYEQYF. CDR3 bases: TGTGCCAGCAGCCAAGCTCTAGCGGACCAATCCTACGAGCAGTACTTC.

The V and J genes are TRBV27 and TRBJ1-2, with D maybe TRBD1 (5 bases). V was clipped by 6 bases and J by 7 bases, with 18 bases between them. Germline values: CDR1 MNHEY, CDR2 SMNVEV (reference sequence). The CDR3 runs to 14 residues. DNA of the CDR3: TGTGCCAGCAGCTTGACGATGAATAGGGGTGGCTACACCTTC. It translates to CASSLTMNRGGYTF.

This clone was recorded once. The chain has TRBV15 and TRBJ1-4, with D uncertain. This CDR3 has 14 amino acids. Trimming took off 0 bases at V and 5 bases at J, with 7 bases between the two ends. Looked up from germline, CDR1 is LNHNV and CDR2 is YYDKDF (reference sequence). CDR3 in DNA: TGTGCCACCAGCAGAGATTTAGAGAATGAAAAACTGTTTTTT. This codes for CATSRDLENEKLFF.

Details on this clone: One end of the junction does not line up with germline, which may come from a read error. The chain has TRBV7-3 and TRBJ2-5; D call uncertain. The last part of the DNA fits TRBJ2-7 better; the J call may be wrong. Germline V lookup: CDR1 SGHTA, CDR2 FQGTGA. The CDR3 sequence is 13 residues long. In nucleotides, the CDR3 is TGTGCCAGCCGCCTGGACGCCTCCCACGAGCAGTACTTC. It specifies CASRLDASHEQYF.

The chain joins TRBV27 to TRBJ1-2; D might be TRBD1 (5 bases). V lost 4 bases and J lost 8, with 26 bases in between. The CDR3 runs to 17 residues. Germline-derived CDR1 and CDR2 are MNHEY and SMNVEV (reference sequence). Here the CDR3 DNA reads TGTGCCAGCAGTTCTACCAGGGACGGATACGCCCGGGTGGGCTACACCTTC. It yields the protein CASSSTRDGYARVGYTF.

The chain uses TRBV4-2 and TRBJ1-5; TRBD1 might be the D (6 bases). V lost 1 base and J lost 6, with 13 bases in between. The length of the CDR3 is 15 residues. Germline loops: CDR1 LGHNA, CDR2 YNFKEQ. The CDR3 reads CASSQGGQNTQPQHF. The CDR3 coding sequence is TGTGCCAGCAGCCAAGGAGGACAGAACACTCAGCCCCAGCATTTT.

By frequency in the sample, this clone is large. The J gene is TRBJ1-2, the V gene TRBV2, with D tentatively TRBD1 (5 bases). CDR3 length equals 16 residues. V was cut by 8 bases and J by 4 bases, with 23 bases left in between. CDR1 and CDR2 from the germline V gene are SNHLY and FYNNEI. The CDR3 loop is CASHEVGRAATYGYTF. The CDR3 region has the DNA TGTGCCAGCCACGAAGTGGGCAGGGCCGCAACCTATGGCTACACCTTC.

The chain couples TRBV7-8 to TRBJ2-7; 10 positions agree with TRBD2. The CDR3 extends over 14 amino acids. V lost 5 bases, J lost 2 bases, and 3 bases stayed unmatched. Germline V lookup: CDR1 SGHVS, CDR2 FQNEAQ. The chain's CDR3 is CASSRSGRTYEQYF. The CDR3 nucleotides are TGTGCCAGCAGCCGTAGCGGGAGGACCTACGAGCAGTACTTC.

This clone appeared once. The CDR3 nucleotides are TGCAGCGGGACCACCCGCACAGATACGCAGTATTTT. This codes for CSGTTRTDTQYF. This chain uses TRBV29-1 with TRBJ2-3; no definite D call. This CDR3 has 12 residues. Trimming took 7 bases from V and 1 from J, leaving 9 bases between them. Germline-derived CDR1 and CDR2 are SQVTM and ANQGSEA.

The V gene is TRBV5-1, the J gene TRBJ2-5, with D possibly being TRBD2 (6 bases). This CDR3 contains 16 residues. Germline assignment: CDR1 SGHRS and CDR2 YFSETQ. V lost 2 bases to trimming and J lost 0 bases, with 14 bases between them. CDR3 sequence reads: CASSLGTPRYQETQYF. The CDR3 nucleotides are TGCGCCAGCAGCTTAGGGACTCCAAGGTACCAAGAGACCCAGTACTTC. Complete variable domain (other parts from reference TRBV5-1 and TRBJ2-5): KAGVTQTPRYLIKTRGQQVTLSCSPISGHRSVSWYQQTPGQGLQFLFEYFSETQRNKGNFPGRFSGRQFSNSRSEMNVSTLELGDSALYLCASSLGTPRYQETQYFGPGTRLLVL.

CDR3 sequence reads: CASSLGNLGDEQFF. CDR3 nucleotide sequence: TGTGCCAGCAGCCTTGGCAATCTCGGAGATGAGCAGTTCTTC. The rearrangement links TRBV9 to TRBJ2-1; no firm D call. Deletions cut 4 bases from V and 8 bases from J, with 16 bases between. Germline loops: CDR1 SGDLS, CDR2 YYNGEE. This CDR3 region has 14 residues.

V and J are TRBV6-5 and TRBJ2-2; TRBD1 might be the D (5 bases). Trimming removed 6 bases at V and 3 bases at J, with 11 bases between. This CDR3 is 14 amino acids long. Looked up from germline, CDR1 is MNHEY and CDR2 is SVGAGI. The CDR3 is CASRGRGYTGELFF. The CDR3 region has the DNA TGTGCCAGCAGGGGGCGCGGATACACCGGGGAGCTGTTTTTT.

V usage is TRBV6-6 and J usage is TRBJ2-1, with 8 bases lining up with TRBD1. V lost 7 bases and J lost 5; bases outside the gene matches: 13. Germline CDR1 MNHNY, CDR2 SVGAGI (reference sequence). The CDR3 spans 16 residues. The chain's CDR3 is CASIHGRDRLNNEQFF. The CDR3 DNA sequence: TGTGCCAGCATTCACGGAAGGGACAGGCTTAACAATGAGCAGTTCTTC.

This clone was counted between two and nine times. V gene TRBV6-1 combines with J gene TRBJ2-7; D is perhaps TRBD2 (5 bases). The V end was cut by 7 bases, the J end by 6 bases, with 13 bases between. The length of the CDR3 is 12 residues. The germline V gene encodes CDR1 MNHNS and CDR2 SASEGT. The CDR3 DNA reads as TGTGCCAGCACCGGGCGGGTGCCCGAGCAGTACTTC. Translating gives CASTGRVPEQYF.

The chain employs TRBV27 and TRBJ2-1; the match to TRBD2 covers 12 bases. Looked up from germline, CDR1 is MNHEY and CDR2 is SMNVEV (reference sequence). V shed 4 bases, J shed 7 bases, and the junction held 20 bases outside the gene matches. The CDR3 runs to 20 residues. The CDR3 bases are TGTGCCAGCAGTTCCGGACTAGCGGGGTGGGGGGCGGCTGCTTCGAATGAGCAGTTCTTC. It specifies CASSSGLAGWGAAASNEQFF.

The rearrangement links TRBV19 to TRBJ1-6, with D hard to call. Germline values: CDR1 LNHDA, CDR2 SQIVND (reference sequence). V was trimmed by 1 base and J by 10 bases, leaving 11 bases between them. The CDR3 extends over 14 amino acids. The CDR3 DNA sequence: TGTGCCAGTAGTATAGGTCCGGCGGGCTCACCCCTCCACTTT. Its translation is CASSIGPAGSPLHF. Supplemented by reference TRBV19 and TRBJ1-6, the full variable domain reads DGGITQSPKYLFRKEGQNVTLSCEQNLNHDAMYWYRQDPGQGLRLIYYSQIVNDFQKGDIAEGYSVSREKKESFPLTVTSAQKNPTAFYLCASSIGPAGSPLHFGNGTRLTVT.

The chain recombines TRBV6-6 with TRBJ2-2, with 7 positions matching TRBD1. CDR1 MNHNY and CDR2 SVGAGI come from the germline V gene (reference sequence). This CDR3 has 15 residues. The ends lost 6 bases at V and 3 bases at J; junction bases unmatched: 7. The CDR3 loop reads CASRADRVDTGELFF. In nucleotides, the CDR3 is TGTGCCAGCAGAGCCGACAGGGTTGACACCGGGGAGCTGTTTTTT.

The gene calls are TRBV14 and TRBJ2-1; TRBD1 is a possible D gene (5 bases). The germline V gene encodes CDR1 SGHDN and CDR2 FVKESK. Deletions cut 4 bases from V and 7 bases from J, with 11 bases between. There are 13 residues in the CDR3. The CDR3 DNA follows: TGTGCCAGCAGCCCCGCGCAGGGAAATGAGCAGTTCTTC. This sequence encodes CASSPAQGNEQFF. Complete variable domain (other parts from reference TRBV14 and TRBJ2-1): EAGVTQFPSHSVIEKGQTVTLRCDPISGHDNLYWYRRVMGKEIKFLLHFVKESKQDESGMPNNRFLAERTGGTYSTLKVQPAELEDSGVYFCASSPAQGNEQFFGPGTRLTVL.

This clone turned up a few times. This sequence joins TRBV6-6 and TRBJ2-2; no reliable D call. Trimming took 10 bases from V and 0 from J, leaving 9 bases between them. CDR3 length: 13 amino acids. Germline CDR1 is MNHNY and CDR2 is SVGAGI (reference sequence). CDR3 loop: CATRTANTGELFF. CDR3 coding DNA: TGTGCCACGAGGACGGCGAACACCGGGGAGCTGTTTTTT.

This chain links TRBV4-3 with TRBJ2-7, with D unresolved. The CDR3 length is 16 residues. The V gene lost 2 bases and the J gene lost 5 bases, with 19 bases spanning the gap. Germline loops: CDR1 LGHNA, CDR2 YSLEER. CDR3 nucleotides: TGCGCCAGCAGCCAAAGTGTTTTGGATCTATCTGACGAGCAGTACTTC. Protein: CASSQSVLDLSDEQYF.

This clone was observed once. The CDR3 sequence: CASSFLGQETQYF. The DNA for the CDR3 is TGTGCCAGCAGTTTCTTGGGGCAAGAGACCCAGTACTTC. The chain recombines TRBV27 with TRBJ2-5; D not certain. V shed 3 bases and J shed 2 bases, with 7 bases lying between them. CDR1 is MNHEY and CDR2 is SMNVEV in the germline V gene (reference sequence). The CDR3 spans 13 residues.

This rearrangement joins TRBV4-2 to TRBJ2-1; weak D call: TRBD2 (6 bases). Between the trimmed V and J ends, which lost 6 bases and 13 bases, there was a span of 19 bases. The CDR3 runs to 13 residues. From germline, CDR1 is LGHNA and CDR2 YNFKEQ. CDR3 coding DNA: TGTGCCAGCAGAGTTAGTAGCGGTGTGGATCAGTTCTTC. Translating gives CASRVSSGVDQFF.

The V call is TRBV15, the J call TRBJ1-5, with D perhaps matching TRBD1 (5 bases). Germline CDR1 LNHNV, CDR2 YYDKDF (reference sequence). The germline V and J ends were trimmed by 3 bases and 0 bases, with 9 bases remaining between them. The CDR3 has 15 amino acids. The CDR3 here is CATSRGPDSNQPQHF. CDR3 coding DNA: TGTGCCACCAGCAGGGGACCCGATAGCAATCAGCCCCAGCATTTT. The full variable domain, completed using reference TRBV15 and TRBJ1-5, is DAMVIQNPRYQVTQFGKPVTLSCSQTLNHNVMYWYQQKSSQAPKLLFHYYDKDFNNEADTPDNFQSRRPNTSFCFLDIRSPGLGDTAMYLCATSRGPDSNQPQHFGDGTRLSIL.